A single sample is the source of the 17 T cell receptor beta chains below, sequenced in a study of T-cell reconstitution after alpha-beta-depleted transplantation in children. Preparing the TCRbeta library involved the use of unique molecular identifiers. One entry per CDR3 protein, called by TCRdb with MiXCR from the PCR reads. The repertoire consists of 700,000 or so distinct CDR3 sequences, with 13% occurring once and the leading ten covering 0.75% to 0.85%. Source: PBMCs, taken before TCRalphabeta/CD19-depleted stem cell transplant. These TCRs come from a girl aged 2 to 9 with congenital amegakaryocytic thrombocytopenia, due to receive a stem cell transplant.

This clonotype has ten or more counts. The J gene is TRBJ2-5, the V gene TRBV6-1; a possible D gene is TRBD2 (6 bases). CDR1 is MNHNS, CDR2 SASEGT, per germline. V was clipped by 6 bases and J by 0 bases, with 17 bases between them. The CDR3 consists of 16 residues. The chain's CDR3 is CASSNYARDYQETQYF. DNA for the CDR3: TGTGCCAGCAGCAACTACGCCAGGGACTACCAAGAGACCCAGTACTTC.

Notes on this clonotype: A read error is the likely source, as a far larger clone sits one nucleotide away. The genes are TRBV7-6 and TRBJ2-2; D is perhaps TRBD2 (5 bases). The CDR3 length is 13 residues. Germline loops: CDR1 SGHVS, CDR2 FNYEAQ. The CDR3 reads CASSLAGAGELLF. CDR3 coding DNA: TGTGCCAGCAGCTTAGCGGGAGCCGGGGAGCTGCTTTTT.

This clonotype was observed at least ten times. The rearrangement links TRBV5-1 to TRBJ2-1, with 8 bases identical to TRBD1. Germline-derived CDR1 and CDR2 are SGHRS and YFSETQ. The trim removed 3 bases at V and 7 bases at J, leaving 18 bases unmatched. This CDR3 spans 18 amino acids. This CDR3 is CASSWALPGQASRNEQFF. The DNA for the CDR3 is TGCGCCAGCAGCTGGGCCTTACCGGGACAGGCCTCGAGGAATGAGCAGTTCTTC.

This clonotype showed up just a few times. The chain carries TRBV4-1 and TRBJ1-1; no firm D call. Germline assignment: CDR1 MGHRA and CDR2 YSYEKL. Trimming removed 8 bases at V and 0 bases at J, with 10 bases between. The CDR3 loop spans 13 amino acids. For the CDR3, the DNA is TGCGCCAGCTCAAGGGTCATGAACACTGAAGCTTTCTTT. Translating it yields CASSRVMNTEAFF.

Details on this clonotype: One junction end does not reproduce the germline sequence, and a read error may be involved. The rearrangement links TRBV7-6 to TRBJ2-2, with 10 bases matching TRBD2. There are 14 residues in the CDR3. Germline loops: CDR1 SGHVS, CDR2 FNYEAQ. The DNA of the CDR3 is TGTGCCAGCAGCATAGCGGGAGGCTTGGGGGAGCTGTTTTTT. Translating it yields CASSIAGGLGELFF.

This clonotype was detected a few times. The chain has TRBV20-1 and TRBJ2-3, with 9 bases aligning to TRBD2. This CDR3 spans 16 amino acids. Germline CDR1 DFQATT, CDR2 SNEGSKA (reference sequence). The junction had 12 bases not matched to a gene; V was cut back by 4 bases and J by 4 bases. The CDR3 DNA is TGCAGTGCTACCCCACTAGCGGGCGTTTTGCCAGATACGCAGTATTTT. Translation: CSATPLAGVLPDTQYF.

V gene TRBV11-2 combines with J gene TRBJ2-1; D is tentatively TRBD1 or TRBD2 (6 bases each). This CDR3 region has 18 residues. Per the germline V gene, CDR1 is SGHAT and CDR2 is FQNNGV. V lost 5 bases, J lost 1 base, and 21 bases lay in between. This CDR3 reads CASSKNRVSGSSYNEQFF. The CDR3 DNA is TGTGCCAGCAGCAAAAACAGGGTTAGCGGAAGTTCCTACAATGAGCAGTTCTTC.

This clonotype was seen more than once but under ten times. The V and J genes are TRBV5-1 and TRBJ2-7; no firm D call. CDR1 is SGHRS and CDR2 is YFSETQ in the germline V gene. Trimming took 0 bases from V and 5 from J, leaving 15 bases between them. This CDR3 region has 15 residues. The CDR3 sequence is CASSLEPSQGNEQYF. CDR3 sequence (DNA): TGCGCCAGCAGCTTGGAGCCAAGCCAAGGCAACGAGCAGTACTTC.

This clonotype has only a few counts. CDR3 residues: CASSPLLATKETQYF. The CDR3 DNA sequence: TGTGCCAGCAGTCCCCTACTAGCAACGAAAGAGACCCAGTACTTC. The chain uses TRBV12-3 or TRBV12-4 and TRBJ2-5; a weak D match, TRBD2 (6 bases). Trimming removed 5 bases from V and 3 bases from J, with 16 bases in between. The CDR3 is made up of 15 amino acids.

V is TRBV20-1 and J is TRBJ1-6, with D maybe TRBD1 (5 bases). The CDR3 totals 12 residues. Germline CDR1 and CDR2: DFQATT and SNEGSKA (reference sequence). The ends were cut back, 0 bases at V and 13 bases at J, with 10 bases in the middle. CDR3 nucleotide sequence: TGCAGTGCTAGAGATCGGGAGGGGCCCCTCCACTTT. It is translated as CSARDREGPLHF.

This clonotype was picked up many times. This chain uses TRBV5-1 with TRBJ1-1; D possibly corresponds to TRBD1 (6 bases). V gave up 3 bases and J gave up 2 bases, with 14 bases separating them. This CDR3 is built from 15 residues. Germline V lookup: CDR1 SGHRS, CDR2 YFSETQ. CDR3: CASSWTETANTEAFF. The CDR3 DNA reads TGCGCCAGCAGCTGGACAGAAACAGCAAACACTGAAGCTTTCTTT. The variable domain in full, with the rest retrieved from reference TRBV5-1 and TRBJ1-1, is KAGVTQTPRYLIKTRGQQVTLSCSPISGHRSVSWYQQTPGQGLQFLFEYFSETQRNKGNFPGRFSGRQFSNSRSEMNVSTLELGDSALYLCASSWTETANTEAFFGQGTRLTVV.

This clonotype was counted ten times or more. The chain has TRBV11-3 and TRBJ2-5; D possibly corresponds to TRBD1 (6 bases). Trimming cost V 4 bases and J 2 bases, with 11 bases left between them. In germline, CDR1 is SGHNT, CDR2 YENEEA. The CDR3 has 14 amino acids. This CDR3 reads CASSSGTQQETQYF. CDR3 coding DNA: TGTGCCAGCAGCTCCGGGACACAACAAGAGACCCAGTACTTC.

This clonotype was counted between two and nine times. V gene TRBV29-1 combines with J gene TRBJ2-5; D is unresolved. The CDR3 sequence is 13 residues long. Between the trimmed V and J ends, which lost 7 bases and 1 base, there was a span of 13 bases. Germline loops: CDR1 SQVTM, CDR2 ANQGSEA. The CDR3 region is CSASTQAQETQYF. The CDR3 nucleotides read TGCAGCGCCAGCACACAAGCCCAAGAGACCCAGTACTTC.

Turning to this clonotype: One junction end disagrees with the germline gene, perhaps due to a read error. The chain employs TRBV7-8 and TRBJ2-1, with D perhaps given as TRBD1 or TRBD2 (6 bases each). The CDR3 spans 15 residues. Germline V gives CDR1 SGHVS, CDR2 FQNEAQ. CDR3 DNA sequence: TGTGCCAGCAGCTTAGCGCGGGACAACTACAATCAGCAGTTCTTC. This sequence encodes CASSLARDNYNQQFF.

This chain links TRBV20-1 with TRBJ2-1; 13 bases agree with TRBD2. Germline CDR1 is DFQATT and CDR2 is SNEGSKA (reference sequence). Trimming removed 2 bases from V and 6 bases from J; junction bases left unmatched: 4. CDR3 length equals 15 residues. The CDR3 loop is CSARPGLAGSNEQFF. CDR3 sequence (DNA): TGCAGTGCTAGACCGGGACTAGCGGGATCCAATGAGCAGTTCTTC.

This chain links TRBV6-5 with TRBJ2-4; TRBD1 agrees at 8 bases. The CDR3 is 15 amino acids. The germline gives CDR1 MNHEY, CDR2 SVGAGI. V gave up 2 bases and J gave up 4 bases; unmatched junction bases: 4. CDR3 sequence reads: CASSYHRGDKNIQYF. CDR3 coding DNA: TGTGCCAGCAGTTACCACAGGGGGGATAAAAACATTCAGTACTTC.

This clonotype was seen many times. The CDR3 sequence: CASGVAGPLNTGELFF. CDR3 bases: TGCGCCAGCGGTGTAGCGGGACCCTTGAACACCGGGGAGCTGTTTTTT. The chain joins TRBV5-1 to TRBJ2-2, with 8 bases aligning to TRBD2. V lost 7 bases, J lost 1 base, and 9 bases stayed unmatched. The CDR3 consists of 16 residues. Germline V gives CDR1 SGHRS, CDR2 YFSETQ.